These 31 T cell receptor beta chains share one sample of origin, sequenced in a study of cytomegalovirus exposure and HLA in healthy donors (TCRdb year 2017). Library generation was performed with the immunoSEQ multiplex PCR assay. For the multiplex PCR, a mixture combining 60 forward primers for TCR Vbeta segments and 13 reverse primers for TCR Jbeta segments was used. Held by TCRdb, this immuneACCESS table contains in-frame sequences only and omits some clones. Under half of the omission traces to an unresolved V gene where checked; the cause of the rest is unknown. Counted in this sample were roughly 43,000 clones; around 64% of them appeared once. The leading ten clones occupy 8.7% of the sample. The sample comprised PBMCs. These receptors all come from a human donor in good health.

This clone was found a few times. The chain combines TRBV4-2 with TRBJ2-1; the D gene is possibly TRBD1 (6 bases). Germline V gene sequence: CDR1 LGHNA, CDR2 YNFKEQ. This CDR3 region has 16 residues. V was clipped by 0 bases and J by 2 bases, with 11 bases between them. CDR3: CASSQEQGTPYNEQFF. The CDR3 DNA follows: TGTGCCAGCAGCCAAGAGCAGGGGACCCCCTACAATGAGCAGTTCTTC.

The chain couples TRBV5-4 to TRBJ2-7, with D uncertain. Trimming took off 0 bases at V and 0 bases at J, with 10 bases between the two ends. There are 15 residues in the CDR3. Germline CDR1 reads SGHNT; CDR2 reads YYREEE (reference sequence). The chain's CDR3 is CASSLASYASYEQYF. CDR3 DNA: TGTGCCAGCAGCTTGGCGAGCTACGCCTCCTACGAGCAGTACTTC. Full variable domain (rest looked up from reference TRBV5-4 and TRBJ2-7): ETGVTQSPTHLIKTRGQQVTLRCSSQSGHNTVSWYQQALGQGPQFIFQYYREEENGRGNFPPRFSGLQFPNYSSELNVNALELDDSALYLCASSLASYASYEQYFGPGTRLTVT.

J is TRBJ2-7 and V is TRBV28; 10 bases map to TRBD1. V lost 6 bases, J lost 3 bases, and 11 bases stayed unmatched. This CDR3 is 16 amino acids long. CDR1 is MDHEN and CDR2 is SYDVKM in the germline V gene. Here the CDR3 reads CASRTTGTGVLYEQYF. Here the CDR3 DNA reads TGTGCCAGCAGAACAACCGGGACAGGGGTCCTCTACGAGCAGTACTTC.

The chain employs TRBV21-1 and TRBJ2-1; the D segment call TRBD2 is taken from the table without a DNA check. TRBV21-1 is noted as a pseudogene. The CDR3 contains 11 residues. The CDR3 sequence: CASSKRAPQFF. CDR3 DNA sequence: TGTGCCAGCAGCAAGCGGGCACCGCAGTTCTTC.

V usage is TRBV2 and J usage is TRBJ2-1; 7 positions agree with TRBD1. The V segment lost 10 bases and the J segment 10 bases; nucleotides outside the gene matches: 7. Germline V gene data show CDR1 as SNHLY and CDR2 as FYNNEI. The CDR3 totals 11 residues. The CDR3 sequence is CANKSGGEQFF. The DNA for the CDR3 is TGTGCCAACAAGTCAGGGGGAGAGCAGTTCTTC.

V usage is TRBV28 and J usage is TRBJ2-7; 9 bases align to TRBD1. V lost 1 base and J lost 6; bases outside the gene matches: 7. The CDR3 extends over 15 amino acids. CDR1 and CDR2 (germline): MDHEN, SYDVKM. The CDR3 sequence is CASSLLGTGSPEQYF. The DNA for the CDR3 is TGTGCCAGCAGTTTATTAGGGACAGGGAGTCCCGAGCAGTACTTC.

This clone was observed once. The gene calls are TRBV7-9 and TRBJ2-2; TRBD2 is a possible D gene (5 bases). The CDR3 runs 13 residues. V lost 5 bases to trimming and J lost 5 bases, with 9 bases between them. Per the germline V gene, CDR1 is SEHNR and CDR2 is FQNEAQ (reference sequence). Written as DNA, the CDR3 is TGTGCCAGCAGCACTAGTTTGACCGGGGAGCTGTTTTTT. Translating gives CASSTSLTGELFF.

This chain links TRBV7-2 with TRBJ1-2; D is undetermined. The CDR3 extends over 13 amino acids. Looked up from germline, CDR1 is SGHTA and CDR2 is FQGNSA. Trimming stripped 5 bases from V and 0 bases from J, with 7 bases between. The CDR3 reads CASSPGSNYGYTF. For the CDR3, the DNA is TGTGCCAGCAGCCCCGGTTCTAACTATGGCTACACCTTC.

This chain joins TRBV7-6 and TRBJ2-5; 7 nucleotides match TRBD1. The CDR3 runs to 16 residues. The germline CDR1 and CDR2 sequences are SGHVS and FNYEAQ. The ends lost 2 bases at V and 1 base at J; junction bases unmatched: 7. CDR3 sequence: CASSLTPRTGQETQYF. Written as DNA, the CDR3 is TGTGCCAGCAGCTTAACGCCCCGGACAGGCCAAGAGACCCAGTACTTC.

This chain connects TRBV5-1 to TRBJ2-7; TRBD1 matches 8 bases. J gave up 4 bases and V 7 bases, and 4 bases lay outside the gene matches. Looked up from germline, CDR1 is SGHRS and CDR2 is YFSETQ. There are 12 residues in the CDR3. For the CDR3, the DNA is TGCGCCAGCTCCGGACAGGGTTACGAGCAGTACTTC. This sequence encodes CASSGQGYEQYF. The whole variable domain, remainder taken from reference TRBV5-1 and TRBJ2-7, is KAGVTQTPRYLIKTRGQQVTLSCSPISGHRSVSWYQQTPGQGLQFLFEYFSETQRNKGNFPGRFSGRQFSNSRSEMNVSTLELGDSALYLCASSGQGYEQYFGPGTRLTVT.

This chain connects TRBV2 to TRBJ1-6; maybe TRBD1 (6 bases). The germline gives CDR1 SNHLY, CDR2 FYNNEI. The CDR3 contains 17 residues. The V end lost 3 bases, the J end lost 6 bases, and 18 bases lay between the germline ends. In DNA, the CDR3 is TGTGCCAGCAGTGACATACAGGGAAGAGGCAGTAATTCACCCCTCCACTTT. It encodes CASSDIQGRGSNSPLHF.

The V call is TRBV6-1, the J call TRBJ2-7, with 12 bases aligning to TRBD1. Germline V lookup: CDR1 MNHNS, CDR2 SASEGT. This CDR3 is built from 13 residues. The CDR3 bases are TGTGCAATCCGGGGGACAGGGGGCCACGAGCAGTACTTC. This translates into CAIRGTGGHEQYF.

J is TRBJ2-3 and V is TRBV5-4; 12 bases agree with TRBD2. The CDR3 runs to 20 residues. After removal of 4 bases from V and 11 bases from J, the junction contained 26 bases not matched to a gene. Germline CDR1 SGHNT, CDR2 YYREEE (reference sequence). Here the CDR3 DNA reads TGTGCCAGCAGCGGAACTAGCGGGGGGTCAAAGAGAGGATCGGTAGGTGGGCAGTATTTT. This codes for CASSGTSGGSKRGSVGGQYF.

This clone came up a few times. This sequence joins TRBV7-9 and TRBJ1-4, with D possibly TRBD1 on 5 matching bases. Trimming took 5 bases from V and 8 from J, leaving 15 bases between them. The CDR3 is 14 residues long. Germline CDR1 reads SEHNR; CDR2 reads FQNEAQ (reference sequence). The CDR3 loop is CASSAQGGSEKLFF. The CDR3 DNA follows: TGTGCCAGCAGCGCTCAGGGAGGTAGCGAAAAACTGTTTTTT.

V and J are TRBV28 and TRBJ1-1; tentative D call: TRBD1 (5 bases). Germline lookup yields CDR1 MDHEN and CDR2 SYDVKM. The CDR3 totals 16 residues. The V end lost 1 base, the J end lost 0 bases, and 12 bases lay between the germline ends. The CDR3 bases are TGTGCCAGCAGTTTATTGGGGAGGGGTATGAACACTGAAGCTTTCTTT. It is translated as CASSLLGRGMNTEAFF.

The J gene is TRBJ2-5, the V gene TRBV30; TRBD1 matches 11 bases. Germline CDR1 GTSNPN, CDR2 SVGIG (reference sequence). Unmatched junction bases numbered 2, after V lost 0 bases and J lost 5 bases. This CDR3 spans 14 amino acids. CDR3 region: CAWSVWTGGETQYF. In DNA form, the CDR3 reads TGTGCCTGGAGTGTATGGACAGGGGGCGAGACCCAGTACTTC.

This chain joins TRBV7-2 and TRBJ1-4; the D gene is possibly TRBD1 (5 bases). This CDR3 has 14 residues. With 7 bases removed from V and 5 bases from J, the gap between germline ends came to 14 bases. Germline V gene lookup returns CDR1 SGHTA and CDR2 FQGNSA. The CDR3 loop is CASTLTGRNEKLFF. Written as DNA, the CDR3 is TGTGCCAGCACCCTTACAGGTAGAAATGAAAAACTGTTTTTT. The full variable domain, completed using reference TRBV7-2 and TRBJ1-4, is GAGVSQSPSNKVTEKGKDVELRCDPISGHTALYWYRQSLGQGLEFLIYFQGNSAPDKSGLPSDRFSAERTGGSVSTLTIQRTQQEDSAVYLCASTLTGRNEKLFFGSGTQLSVL.

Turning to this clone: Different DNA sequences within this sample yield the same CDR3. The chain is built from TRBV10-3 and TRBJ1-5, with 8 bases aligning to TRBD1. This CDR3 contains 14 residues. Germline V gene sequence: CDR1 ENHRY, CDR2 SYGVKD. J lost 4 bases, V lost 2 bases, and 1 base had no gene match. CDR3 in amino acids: CAISETGGNQPQHF. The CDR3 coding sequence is TGTGCCATCAGTGAGACAGGGGGTAATCAGCCCCAGCATTTT.

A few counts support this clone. CDR3 in amino acids: CASSGNRGETQYF. The CDR3 DNA reads as TGTGCCAGCAGTGGAAACAGGGGGGAGACCCAGTACTTC. The rearrangement uses TRBV6-1 and TRBJ2-5; the match to TRBD1 covers 8 bases. V was clipped by 4 bases and J by 5 bases; unmatched bases: 3. The CDR3 runs 13 residues. Germline assignment: CDR1 MNHNS and CDR2 SASEGT.

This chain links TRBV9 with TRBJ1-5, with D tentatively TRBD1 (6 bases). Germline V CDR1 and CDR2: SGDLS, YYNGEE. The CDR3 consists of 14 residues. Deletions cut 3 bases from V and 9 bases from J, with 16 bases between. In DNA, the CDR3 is TGTGCCAGCAGCGCCACAGGGCGATTGGGGCCCCAGCATTTT. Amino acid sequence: CASSATGRLGPQHF.

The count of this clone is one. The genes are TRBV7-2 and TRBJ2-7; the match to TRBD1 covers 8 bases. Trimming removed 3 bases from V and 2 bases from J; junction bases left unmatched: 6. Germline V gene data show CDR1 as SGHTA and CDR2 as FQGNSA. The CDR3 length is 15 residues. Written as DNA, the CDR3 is TGTGCCAGCAGCTTGAACAGGGGGTCAACCTACGAGCAGTACTTC. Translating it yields CASSLNRGSTYEQYF.

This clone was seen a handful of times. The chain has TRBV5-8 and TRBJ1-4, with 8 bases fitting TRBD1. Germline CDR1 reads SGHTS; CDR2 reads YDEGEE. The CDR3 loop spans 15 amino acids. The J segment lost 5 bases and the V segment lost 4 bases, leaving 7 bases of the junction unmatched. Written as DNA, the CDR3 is TGTGCCAGCAGCGATGACAGGGGACGAAATGAAAAACTGTTTTTT. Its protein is CASSDDRGRNEKLFF.

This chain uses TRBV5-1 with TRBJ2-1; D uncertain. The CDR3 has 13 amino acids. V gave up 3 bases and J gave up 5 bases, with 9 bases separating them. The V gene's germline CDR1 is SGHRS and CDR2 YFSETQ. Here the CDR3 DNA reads TGCGCCAGCAGCTCTACTCTGCACAATGAGCAGTTCTTC. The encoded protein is CASSSTLHNEQFF.

The CDR3 nucleotides are TGCGCCAGCAGCTTTTGGAGTTTTACCCAGAACTCCTACAATGAGCAGTTCTTC. It specifies CASSFWSFTQNSYNEQFF. The chain joins TRBV5-1 to TRBJ2-1; D remains unclear. Trimming took off 2 bases at V and 0 bases at J, with 18 bases between the two ends. From germline, CDR1 is SGHRS and CDR2 YFSETQ. The CDR3 loop spans 18 amino acids.

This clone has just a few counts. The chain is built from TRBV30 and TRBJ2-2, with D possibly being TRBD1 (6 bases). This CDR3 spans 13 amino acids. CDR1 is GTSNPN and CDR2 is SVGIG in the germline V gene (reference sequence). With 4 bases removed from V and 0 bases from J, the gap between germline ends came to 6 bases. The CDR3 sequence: CAWNRANTGELFF. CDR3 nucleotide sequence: TGTGCCTGGAACAGGGCGAACACCGGGGAGCTGTTTTTT.

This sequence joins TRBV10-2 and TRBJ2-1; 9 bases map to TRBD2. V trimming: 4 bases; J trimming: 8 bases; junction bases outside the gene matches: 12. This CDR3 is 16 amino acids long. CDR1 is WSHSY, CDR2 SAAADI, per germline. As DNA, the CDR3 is TGCGCCAGCAGTGTCTGGGGGCGGGGGGGCCGGGATGAGCAGTTCTTC. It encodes CASSVWGRGGRDEQFF.

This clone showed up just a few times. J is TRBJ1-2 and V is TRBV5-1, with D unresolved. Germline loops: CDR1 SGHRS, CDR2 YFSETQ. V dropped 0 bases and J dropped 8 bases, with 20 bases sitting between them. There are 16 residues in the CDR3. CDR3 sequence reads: CASSLEGRGSPGGYTF. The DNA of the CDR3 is TGCGCCAGCAGCTTGGAGGGCCGTGGGTCACCGGGGGGCTACACCTTC. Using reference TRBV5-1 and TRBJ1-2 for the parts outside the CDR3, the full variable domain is KAGVTQTPRYLIKTRGQQVTLSCSPISGHRSVSWYQQTPGQGLQFLFEYFSETQRNKGNFPGRFSGRQFSNSRSEMNVSTLELGDSALYLCASSLEGRGSPGGYTFGSGTRLTVV.

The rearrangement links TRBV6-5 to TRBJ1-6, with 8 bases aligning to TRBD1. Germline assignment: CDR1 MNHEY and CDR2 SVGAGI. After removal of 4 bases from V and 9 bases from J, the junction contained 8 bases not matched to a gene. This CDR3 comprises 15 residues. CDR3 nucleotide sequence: TGTGCCAGCAGTTTTGGGACAGGTTATGGTTCACCCCTCCACTTT. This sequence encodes CASSFGTGYGSPLHF.

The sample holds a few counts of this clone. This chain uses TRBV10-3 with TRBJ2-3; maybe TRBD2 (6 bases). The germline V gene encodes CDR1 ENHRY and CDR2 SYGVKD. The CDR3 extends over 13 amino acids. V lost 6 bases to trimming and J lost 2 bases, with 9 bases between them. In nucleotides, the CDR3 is TGTGCCATCAGCGGGGGAATCACAGATACGCAGTATTTT. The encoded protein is CAISGGITDTQYF.

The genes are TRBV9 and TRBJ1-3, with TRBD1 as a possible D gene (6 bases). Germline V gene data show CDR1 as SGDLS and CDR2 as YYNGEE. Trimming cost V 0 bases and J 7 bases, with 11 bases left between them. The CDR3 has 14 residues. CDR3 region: CASSVEPGVNTIYF. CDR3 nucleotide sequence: TGTGCCAGCAGCGTAGAACCAGGGGTCAACACCATATATTTT.

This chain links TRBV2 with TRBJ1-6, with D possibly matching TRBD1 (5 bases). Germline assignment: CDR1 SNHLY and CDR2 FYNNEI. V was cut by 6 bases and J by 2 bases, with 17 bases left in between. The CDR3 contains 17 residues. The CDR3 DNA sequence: TGTGCCAGCAGCCTTTTAAACCTGACAGCCTATAATTCACCCCTCCACTTT. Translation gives CASSLLNLTAYNSPLHF.